Following are 32 T cell receptor beta chains from one sample sequenced in a study of human CD8 memory T cell subsets. Construction of TCR beta libraries was accomplished by means of UMI-labeled 5' RACE. One entry per CDR3 protein, without DNA, is what TCRdb gives after re-calling the 5' RACE reads. The sample has some 6,300 distinct CDR3 sequences. The sequencing sample was made of CD8+ stem-like memory T cells (TSCM and TCM) sorted from PBMCs. Subset defined: stem-like memory CD8 T cells (TSTEM), CCR7+ PD-1- TIGIT-. These receptors came from a human donor in good health.

V and J are TRBV2 and TRBJ2-7; TCRdb outputs TRBD1, but without DNA this stays unchecked. The V gene's germline CDR1 is SNHLY and CDR2 FYNNEI. The CDR3 is 15 amino acids. CDR3 protein: CASSELRTGRDEQYF.

The chain has TRBV28 and TRBJ1-5; the TRBD1 assignment by TCRdb is unverifiable without DNA. The CDR3 has 15 residues. Per germline, CDR1 MDHEN and CDR2 SYDVKM. CDR3 residues: CASRPNVGRGQPQHF.

The rearrangement links TRBV2 to TRBJ1-3. From germline, CDR1 is SNHLY and CDR2 FYNNEI. CDR3 length: 15 amino acids. CDR3 sequence: CASSLGLNSGNTIYF.

This clonotype ranks as medium-sized (0.01 to 0.1%) in terms of frequency. This chain joins TRBV9 and TRBJ1-3. There are 17 residues in the CDR3. Germline CDR1 SGDLS, CDR2 YYNGEE. Here the CDR3 reads CASSVGGLPLSGNTIYF.

Considering frequency, this clonotype is medium-sized. The genes are TRBV5-5 and TRBJ1-1. This CDR3 has 15 residues. Germline values: CDR1 SGHKS, CDR2 YYEKEE (reference sequence). The CDR3 reads CASLERGPKDTEAFF.

The J gene is TRBJ2-2, the V gene TRBV12-3 or TRBV12-4; lacking DNA, the TRBD2 call made by TCRdb goes unchecked. This CDR3 contains 15 residues. The CDR3 is CASSSTSRNTGELFF.

The chain employs TRBV12-3 or TRBV12-4 and TRBJ2-1; TCRdb names TRBD1, which stays unverified in the absence of DNA. This CDR3 is built from 15 residues. CDR3 protein: CASSSWDRGGNEQFF.

This chain joins TRBV4-2 and TRBJ1-1; the TRBD1 assignment by TCRdb is unverifiable without DNA. Germline V gene sequence: CDR1 LGHNA, CDR2 YNFKEQ. The CDR3 extends over 15 amino acids. CDR3 amino acids: CASSQDLRQGTEAFF.

In terms of frequency, this clonotype is medium-sized. V and J are TRBV15 and TRBJ2-1; TCRdb's assignment of TRBD2 cannot be checked, as there is no DNA. The CDR3 contains 15 residues. The germline CDR1 and CDR2 sequences are LNHNV and YYDKDF (reference sequence). CDR3 sequence: CATSRDPAGNNEQFF.

V is TRBV4-1 and J is TRBJ2-3; TCRdb selects TRBD1, and the lack of DNA leaves this call unchecked. CDR3 length: 17 residues. In germline, CDR1 is MGHRA, CDR2 YSYEKL. CDR3 residues: CASSQKVVGGSTDTQYF.

The rearrangement joins TRBV4-1 to TRBJ1-1. Germline CDR1 MGHRA, CDR2 YSYEKL. The CDR3 runs to 13 residues. CDR3 loop: CASSPREDTEAFF.

The chain employs TRBV27 and TRBJ2-1; TCRdb selects TRBD2, and the lack of DNA leaves this call unchecked. Looked up from germline, CDR1 is MNHEY and CDR2 is SMNVEV (reference sequence). This CDR3 has 16 residues. The chain's CDR3 is CASSFWREGSYNEQFF.

The CDR3 loop is CASSQRSTEAFF. This chain joins TRBV7-9 and TRBJ1-1. This CDR3 spans 12 amino acids. Germline CDR1 and CDR2: SEHNR and FQNEAQ (reference sequence). Using reference TRBV7-9 and TRBJ1-1 for the parts outside the CDR3, the full variable domain is DTGVSQNPRHKITKRGQNVTFRCDPISEHNRLYWYRQTLGQGPEFLTYFQNEAQLEKSRLLSDRFSAERPKGSFSTLEIQRTEQGDSAMYLCASSQRSTEAFFGQGTRLTVV.

V and J are TRBV12-3 or TRBV12-4 and TRBJ1-2. The CDR3 is 16 residues long. The CDR3 here is CASSFSPSTANYGYTF.

The chain employs TRBV5-6 and TRBJ1-2. This CDR3 has 15 amino acids. The germline V gene encodes CDR1 SGHDT and CDR2 YYEEEE. The CDR3: CASSLEALLISGYTF.

V gene TRBV20-1 combines with J gene TRBJ1-1. CDR1 DFQATT and CDR2 SNEGSKA come from the germline V gene (reference sequence). This CDR3 region has 11 residues. The CDR3 loop is CSVEVNTEAFF.

The rearrangement joins TRBV12-3 or TRBV12-4 to TRBJ2-1; there is no DNA to check the TCRdb D call of TRBD2. CDR3 length: 16 amino acids. The CDR3 loop is CASSTSGSYNYNEQFF.

The chain recombines TRBV5-1 with TRBJ2-7. Germline V gene lookup returns CDR1 SGHRS and CDR2 YFSETQ. This CDR3 contains 13 residues. This chain's CDR3 is CASSWDITYEQYF.

The V and J genes are TRBV7-6 and TRBJ2-3; TCRdb names TRBD1, which stays unverified in the absence of DNA. Germline lookup yields CDR1 SGHVS and CDR2 FNYEAQ. CDR3 length: 12 amino acids. CDR3 residues: CASSLATGEPYF.

The rearrangement links TRBV5-4 to TRBJ2-2. Germline V gene lookup returns CDR1 SGHNT and CDR2 YYREEE (reference sequence). CDR3 length equals 13 residues. The chain's CDR3 is CASSFRITGELFF.

The J gene is TRBJ2-7, the V gene TRBV23-1; TCRdb calls TRBD1, which cannot be checked without DNA. TRBV23-1 is an ORF, and what it does is uncertain. This CDR3 spans 13 amino acids. The CDR3 spells CASSQSAGTEQYF.

The rearrangement links TRBV5-1 to TRBJ2-2; as DNA is missing, the TRBD1 call by TCRdb cannot be tested. The germline gives CDR1 SGHRS, CDR2 YFSETQ. The CDR3 covers 15 residues. The CDR3 is CASSNTGTNTGELFF.

This chain uses TRBV5-1 with TRBJ1-2. CDR3 length: 11 residues. CDR1 and CDR2 (germline): SGHRS, YFSETQ. The CDR3 reads CASSLAGGYTF.

Its frequency marks this clonotype as medium-sized (0.01 to 0.1%). This chain links TRBV29-1 with TRBJ2-1; the TCRdb D gene call, TRBD1, has no DNA to confirm it. CDR3 length equals 13 residues. Per the germline V gene, CDR1 is SQVTM and CDR2 is ANQGSEA. The CDR3 here is CSTPGQGYNEQFF.

The CDR3 is CASSPTASRARNTIYF. V gene TRBV18 combines with J gene TRBJ1-3; the TRBD1 assignment by TCRdb is unverifiable without DNA. CDR1 is KGHSH, CDR2 LQKENI, per germline. This CDR3 comprises 16 residues.

This clonotype counts as medium-sized (0.01 to 0.1%) by frequency. V and J are TRBV3-1 and TRBJ2-1; TCRdb gives TRBD2 as the D gene, but with no DNA this cannot be confirmed. Looked up from germline, CDR1 is LGHDT and CDR2 is YNNKEL (reference sequence). The CDR3 totals 18 residues. The CDR3: CASSQDYPASGRTYEQFF.

The rearrangement links TRBV20-1 to TRBJ2-3; as DNA is missing, the TRBD1 call by TCRdb cannot be tested. This CDR3 has 15 residues. The V gene's germline CDR1 is DFQATT and CDR2 SNEGSKA (reference sequence). CDR3 in amino acids: CSAPGVWASTDTQYF.

Frequency places this clonotype as medium-sized. This chain connects TRBV7-2 to TRBJ1-1. The germline gives CDR1 SGHTA, CDR2 FQGNSA. The CDR3 extends over 14 amino acids. The CDR3 region is CASSHRVARPEAFF. The full variable domain, completed using reference TRBV7-2 and TRBJ1-1, is GAGVSQSPSNKVTEKGKDVELRCDPISGHTALYWYRQSLGQGLEFLIYFQGNSAPDKSGLPSDRFSAERTGGSVSTLTIQRTQQEDSAVYLCASSHRVARPEAFFGQGTRLTVV.

The gene calls are TRBV2 and TRBJ2-7; TCRdb gives TRBD2 as the D gene, but with no DNA this cannot be confirmed. The CDR3 is 15 amino acids. Germline V gene sequence: CDR1 SNHLY, CDR2 FYNNEI. This chain's CDR3 is CAAGLAGASSYEQYF.

The chain employs TRBV29-1 and TRBJ1-2; lacking DNA, the TRBD1 call made by TCRdb goes unchecked. Looked up from germline, CDR1 is SQVTM and CDR2 is ANQGSEA. The CDR3 is 15 residues long. The CDR3 protein is CSVDPGGPSNYGYTF.

The chain links TRBV3-1 to TRBJ1-1. The CDR3 totals 12 residues. The V gene's germline CDR1 is LGHDT and CDR2 YNNKEL (reference sequence). Here the CDR3 reads CASSLGWAEAFF.

This clonotype ranks as medium-sized in terms of frequency. The J gene is TRBJ2-7, the V gene TRBV7-6; as DNA is missing, the TRBD1 call by TCRdb cannot be tested. The germline gives CDR1 SGHVS, CDR2 FNYEAQ. This CDR3 spans 14 amino acids. The CDR3 is CASSLEQGTDEQYF.